The entry that follows covers one T cell receptor beta chain sequence. A much larger clone differs from this one at a single base, so this may be a read error. This sample is part of a study of blood T cells in healthy people across ages. Each donor was a healthy Caucasian individual from Russia, aged 6 to 90. A sample-barcoded 5' primer and a J-beta primer mix were used in a second PCR of roughly 6 to 12 cycles. Each cDNA molecule received a tag from a template-switch adaptor that had 12 random nucleotides. TCRdb re-analysed the 5' RACE reads in MiXCR, keeping a single row per CDR3 protein. The sample contains around 650,000 distinct CDR3 sequences, about 30% of which appear only once. Germline loops: CDR1 LNHNV, CDR2 YYDKDF (reference sequence). The CDR3 is 15 amino acids.

The sequence came from a woman aged 80 or over in good health. The specimen was blood. The V and J genes are TRBV15 and TRBJ2-1, with TRBD1 matching over 8 bases. The CDR3 loop reads CATSRAGTGRNGQFF. In nucleotides, the CDR3 is TGTGCCACCAGCAGAGCCGGGACAGGACGCAATGGGCAGTTCTTC.